Listed below are T cell receptor beta chains from one sample, sequenced in a study of identical twins. One entry per CDR3 protein results from TCRdb running MiXCR on the 5' RACE reads. The sample contains roughly 1,500,000 distinct CDR3 sequences, around a third of which appear only once. Sequences were obtained from cord blood. The receptor source for this set is a newborn girl in good health. The CDR3 runs from the conserved cysteine through the conserved F or W. The order of the fields is CDR3 DNA, CDR3 protein, V gene, D gene, clone size, J gene, CDR3 length. D genes are given only for firm matches. Expanded clones are given a class, and other clones once, few, many or no size at all.

CDR3 DNA: TGTGCCATCGGCGGGATGTCCTACGAGCAGTACTTC
CDR3 protein: CAIGGMSYEQYF
V gene: TRBV10-3
D gene: .
clone size: .
J gene: TRBJ2-7
CDR3 length: 12

CDR3 DNA: TGTGCCAGCAGCGTTAGCGGGAGGGCGTACAATGAGCAGTACTTC
CDR3 protein: CASSVSGRAYNEQYF
V gene: TRBV9
D gene: TRBD2
clone size: .
J gene: TRBJ2-7
CDR3 length: 15

CDR3 DNA: TGTGCCAGCAGTTACCGCTGGAGCAATCAGCCCCAGCATTTT
CDR3 protein: CASSYRWSNQPQHF
V gene: TRBV6-6
D gene: .
clone size: .
J gene: TRBJ1-5
CDR3 length: 14

CDR3 DNA: TGCAGCGTTGAGGGGGGAGGGCCGACAGATACGCAGTATTTT
CDR3 protein: CSVEGGGPTDTQYF
V gene: TRBV29-1
D gene: TRBD2
clone size: .
J gene: TRBJ2-3
CDR3 length: 14

CDR3 DNA: TGTGCCAGCACCTCCCAGAGCACAGATACGCAGTATTTT
CDR3 protein: CASTSQSTDTQYF
V gene: TRBV12-3/TRBV12-4
D gene: .
clone size: few
J gene: TRBJ2-3
CDR3 length: 13

CDR3 DNA: TGTGCCGTCAGTGAGCCCGGGACTAGCGGGGAGACCCAGTACTTC
CDR3 protein: CAVSEPGTSGETQYF
V gene: TRBV10-3
D gene: TRBD2
clone size: .
J gene: TRBJ2-5
CDR3 length: 15

CDR3 DNA: TGCAGTGCTAGGGGTCGAGGGGGCACAGATACGCAGTATTTT
CDR3 protein: CSARGRGGTDTQYF
V gene: TRBV20-1
D gene: .
clone size: .
J gene: TRBJ2-3
CDR3 length: 14

CDR3 DNA: TGTGCCACTGCTAGCCAGGGGGGTTCGAATGAGCAGTTCTTC
CDR3 protein: CATASQGGSNEQFF
V gene: TRBV19
D gene: .
clone size: .
J gene: TRBJ2-1
CDR3 length: 14

CDR3 DNA: TGTGCCAGCAGTAAAGCGGGAGGGCCGCCCAAAAACATTCAGTACTTC
CDR3 protein: CASSKAGGPPKNIQYF
V gene: TRBV28
D gene: TRBD2
clone size: .
J gene: TRBJ2-4
CDR3 length: 16

CDR3 DNA: TGTGCCAGCAGCCAAGTGGAGAGGGATCAGCCCCAGCATTTT
CDR3 protein: CASSQVERDQPQHF
V gene: TRBV3-1
D gene: .
clone size: .
J gene: TRBJ1-5
CDR3 length: 14

CDR3 DNA: TGCAGTGCTAAGGGACTAGCAGGAACAAATGAGCAGTTCTTC
CDR3 protein: CSAKGLAGTNEQFF
V gene: TRBV20-1
D gene: TRBD2
clone size: many
J gene: TRBJ2-1
CDR3 length: 14

CDR3 DNA: TGTGCCGGCAGTTTGACAGGGCGTTCACTATATAGCAATCAGCCCCAGCATTTT
CDR3 protein: CAGSLTGRSLYSNQPQHF
V gene: TRBV12-3/TRBV12-4
D gene: TRBD1
clone size: .
J gene: TRBJ1-5
CDR3 length: 18

CDR3 DNA: TGTGCCAGCAGCTACGGACAGTTTTCTAGCACAGATACGCAGTATTTT
CDR3 protein: CASSYGQFSSTDTQYF
V gene: TRBV7-9
D gene: .
clone size: .
J gene: TRBJ2-3
CDR3 length: 16

CDR3 DNA: TGTGCCAGCAGCCGAACCCTAGCGGGAAGCACAGATACGCAGTATTTT
CDR3 protein: CASSRTLAGSTDTQYF
V gene: TRBV27
D gene: TRBD2
clone size: .
J gene: TRBJ2-3
CDR3 length: 16

CDR3 DNA: TGCAGTGGACAGCCCACTGAAGCTTTCTTT
CDR3 protein: CSGQPTEAFF
V gene: TRBV20-1
D gene: .
clone size: few
J gene: TRBJ1-1
CDR3 length: 10

CDR3 DNA: TGTGCCAGCAGTTTAGCGGCGAGCTCCTACAATGAGCAGTTCTTC
CDR3 protein: CASSLAASSYNEQFF
V gene: TRBV5-1
D gene: .
clone size: many
J gene: TRBJ2-1
CDR3 length: 15

CDR3 DNA: TGTGCCAGCAGCCAAGTTCTCAGCGGCGCCGATCAGGATACGCAGTATTTT
CDR3 protein: CASSQVLSGADQDTQYF
V gene: TRBV4-2
D gene: .
clone size: .
J gene: TRBJ2-3
CDR3 length: 17

CDR3 DNA: TGCGCCAGCAGCCGAGGGCGACAGGGGAGAGGTAGCGGGAGATACGAGCAGTACTTC
CDR3 protein: CASSRGRQGRGSGRYEQYF
V gene: TRBV4-1
D gene: .
clone size: .
J gene: TRBJ2-7
CDR3 length: 19

CDR3 DNA: TGTGCCAGCAGCTTATTAAGGATCGGGCGAGGCTCCTACAATGAGCAGTTCTTC
CDR3 protein: CASSLLRIGRGSYNEQFF
V gene: TRBV7-9
D gene: .
clone size: few
J gene: TRBJ2-1
CDR3 length: 18